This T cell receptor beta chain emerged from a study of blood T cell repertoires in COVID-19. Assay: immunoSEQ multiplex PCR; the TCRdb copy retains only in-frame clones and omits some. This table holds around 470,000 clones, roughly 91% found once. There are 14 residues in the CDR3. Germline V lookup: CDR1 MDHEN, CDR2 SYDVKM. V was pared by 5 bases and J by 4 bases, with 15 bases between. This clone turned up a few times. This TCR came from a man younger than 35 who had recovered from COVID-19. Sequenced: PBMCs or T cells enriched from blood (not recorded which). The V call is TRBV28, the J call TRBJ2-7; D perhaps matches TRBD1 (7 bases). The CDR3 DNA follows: TGTGCCAGCAGTCCAAAGCCAGGGGGGTACGAGCAGTACTTC. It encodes CASSPKPGGYEQYF.